This T cell receptor (beta chain) was observed in a study of blood T cell repertoires in COVID-19. Sequencing used immunoSEQ multiplex PCR; TCRdb keeps in-frame clones, though not all of them. Altogether about 200,000 clones are present, 82% being singletons, with the ten largest covering 4% to 6.5%. V was cut by 6 bases and J by 1 base, with 12 bases left in between. The germline V gene encodes CDR1 KGHSH and CDR2 LQKENI. CDR3 length: 14 residues. This receptor was obtained from a woman aged 60 to 75 with acute COVID-19. The specimen sequenced was PBMCs or T cells enriched from blood (not recorded which). The chain employs TRBV18 and TRBJ1-1; TRBD1 is a possible D gene (5 bases). The DNA of the CDR3 is TGTGCCAGCTCGCCTGGACAAGAGAACACTGAAGCTTTCTTT. Translated: CASSPGQENTEAFF. Complete variable domain (other parts from reference TRBV18 and TRBJ1-1): NAGVMQNPRHLVRRRGQEARLRCSPMKGHSHVYWYRQLPEEGLKFMVYLQKENIIDESGMPKERFSAEFPKEGPSILRIQQVVRGDSAAYFCASSPGQENTEAFFGQGTRLTVV.